These T cell receptor beta chains were read from a single sample in a study of T-cell reconstitution after alpha-beta-depleted transplantation in children. In TCRdb, the PCR reads were re-called with MiXCR into one record per CDR3 protein. The top ten clones hold 4.3% of a sample with about 360,000 distinct CDR3 sequences, about an eighth of them seen once. The sample here was PBMCs, taken from the stem cell graft. These receptors all come from a human donor who donated a stem cell graft to a child with Fanconi anemia. The CDR3 runs from the conserved cysteine through the conserved F or W. The D gene is left open where the match is weak. Size is stated for part of the rows, as once, few or many counts, or as a class when the clone is expanded.

.,TRBV7-9,TRBJ2-1,.,TGTGCCAGGAGCCTTATGGGGGGCCGAAGCAACAATGAGCAGTTCTTC,CARSLMGGRSNNEQFF
.,TRBV5-1,TRBJ1-1,.,TGCGCCAGCCGTACAGGGACGGGCACTGAAGCTTTCTTT,CASRTGTGTEAFF
.,TRBV6-1,TRBJ2-1,.,TGTGCCAGCATGGGGCAAAGAAGAACTACGGCCTACAATGAGCAGTTCTTC,CASMGQRRTTAYNEQFF
many,TRBV7-2,TRBJ2-1,TRBD2,TGTGCCAGCAGCTTATCTAGCGGGGCAAGGGGTGAGCAGTTCTTC,CASSLSSGARGEQFF
few,TRBV6-2/TRBV6-3,TRBJ2-2,.,TGTGCCAGCAGCTTTGACGCCGCGGGCACCGGGGAGCTGTTTTTT,CASSFDAAGTGELFF
many,TRBV6-5,TRBJ1-5,.,TGTGCCAGCAGTTACAATAGCAATCAGCCCCAGCATTTT,CASSYNSNQPQHF
many,TRBV5-4,TRBJ1-2,TRBD1,TGTGCCAGCAGCTTGGAAAGGGGGCTTAGTGGCTACACCTTC,CASSLERGLSGYTF
.,TRBV7-8,TRBJ2-1,TRBD2,TGTGCCAGCAGCCTAAACCCCGGGGGGGCACTACAGTTCTTC,CASSLNPGGALQFF
many,TRBV5-5,TRBJ2-7,TRBD1,TGTGCCAGCAGCCCGGGGACAGGGGCGATGAACGAGCAGTACTTC,CASSPGTGAMNEQYF
many,TRBV5-5,TRBJ2-5,.,TGTGCCAGCAGCTTGTTTGAGAGTGCGGCGACCCAGTACTTC,CASSLFESAATQYF
many,TRBV7-9,TRBJ1-4,.,TGTGCCAGCAGCCTTACAAGGGGAGCAACTAATGAAAAACTGTTTTTT,CASSLTRGATNEKLFF
many,TRBV7-9,TRBJ1-1,.,TGTGCCAGCAGCCAGAGGGGTGTAAACACTGAAGCTTTCTTT,CASSQRGVNTEAFF
many,TRBV10-3,TRBJ2-1,TRBD1,TGTGCCATCACTGACGGACAGGCCCACAATGAGCAGTTCTTC,CAITDGQAHNEQFF
many,TRBV28,TRBJ2-3,.,TGTGCCAGCAGTTTATACAGGGTCGCAGATACGCAGTATTTT,CASSLYRVADTQYF
many,TRBV5-4,TRBJ2-1,.,TGTGCCAGCAGCTTGGTGGTGACGAGCTCCTACAATGAGCAGTTCTTC,CASSLVVTSSYNEQFF
.,TRBV20-1,TRBJ2-3,.,TGCAGTGCTAGTTCCGAGAGGGTCACAGATACGCAGTATTTT,CSASSERVTDTQYF
.,TRBV29-1,TRBJ2-1,TRBD1,TGCAGCGTTGTAGACAGGGCGACCTACAATGAGCAGTTCTTC,CSVVDRATYNEQFF
.,TRBV10-3,TRBJ1-2,TRBD1,TGTGCCATCAGTGAGTCTGCAAACAGGGGTGGCTACACCTTC,CAISESANRGGYTF
.,TRBV6-6,TRBJ1-1,.,TGTGCCAGCAGCACCTTAGGCAACACTGAAGCTTTCTTT,CASSTLGNTEAFF
few,TRBV7-2,TRBJ2-5,.,TGTGCCAGCAGCTTAGATCAGGGAGGGGGAGAGACCCAGTACTTC,CASSLDQGGGETQYF